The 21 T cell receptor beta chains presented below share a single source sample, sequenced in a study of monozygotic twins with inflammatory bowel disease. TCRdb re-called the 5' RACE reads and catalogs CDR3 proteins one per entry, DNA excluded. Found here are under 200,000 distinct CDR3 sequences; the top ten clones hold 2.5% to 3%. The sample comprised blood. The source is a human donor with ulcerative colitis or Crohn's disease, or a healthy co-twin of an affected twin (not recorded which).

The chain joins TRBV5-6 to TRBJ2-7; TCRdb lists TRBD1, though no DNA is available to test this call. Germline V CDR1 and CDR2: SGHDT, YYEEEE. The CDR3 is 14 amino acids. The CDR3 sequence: CASSMTGGSREQYF.

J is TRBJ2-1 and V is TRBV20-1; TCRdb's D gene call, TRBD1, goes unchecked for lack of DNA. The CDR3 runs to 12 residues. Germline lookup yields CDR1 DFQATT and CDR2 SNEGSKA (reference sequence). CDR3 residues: CSAGTPPNERFF.

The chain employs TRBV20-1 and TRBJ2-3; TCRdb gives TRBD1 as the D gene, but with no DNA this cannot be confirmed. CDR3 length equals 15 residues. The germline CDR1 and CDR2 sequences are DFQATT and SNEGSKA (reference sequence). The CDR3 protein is CSARPGTQIGGTQYF.

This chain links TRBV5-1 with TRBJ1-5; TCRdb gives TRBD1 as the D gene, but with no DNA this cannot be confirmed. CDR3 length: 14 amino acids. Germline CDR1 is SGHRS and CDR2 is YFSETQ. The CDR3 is CASSPGQPNQPQHF.

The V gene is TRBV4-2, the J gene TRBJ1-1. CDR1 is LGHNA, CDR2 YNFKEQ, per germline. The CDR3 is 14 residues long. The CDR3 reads CASSQGQLNTEAFF.

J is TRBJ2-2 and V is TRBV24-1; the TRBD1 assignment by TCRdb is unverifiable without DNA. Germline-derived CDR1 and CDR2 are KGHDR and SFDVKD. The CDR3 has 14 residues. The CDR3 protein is CATRARGKSGELFF.

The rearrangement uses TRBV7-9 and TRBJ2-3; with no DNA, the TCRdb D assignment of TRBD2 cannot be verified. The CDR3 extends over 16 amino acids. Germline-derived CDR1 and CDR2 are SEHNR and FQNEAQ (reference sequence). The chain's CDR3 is CASSVDGLAGTDTQYF.

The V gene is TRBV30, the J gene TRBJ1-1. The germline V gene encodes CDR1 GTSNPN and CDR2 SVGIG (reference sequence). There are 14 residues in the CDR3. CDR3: CASDRRPMNTEAFF.

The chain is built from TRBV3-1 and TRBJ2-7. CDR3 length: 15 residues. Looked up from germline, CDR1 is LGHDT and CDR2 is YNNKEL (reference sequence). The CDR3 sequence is CASSQGSDGGHEQYF.

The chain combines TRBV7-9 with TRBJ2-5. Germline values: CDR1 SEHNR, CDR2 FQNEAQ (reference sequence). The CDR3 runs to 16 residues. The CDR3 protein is CASSLDWWQEEETQYF.

The CDR3 sequence: CASSLGTTNYGYTF. The V call is TRBV7-2, the J call TRBJ1-2. Germline values: CDR1 SGHTA, CDR2 FQGNSA. The CDR3 loop spans 14 amino acids.

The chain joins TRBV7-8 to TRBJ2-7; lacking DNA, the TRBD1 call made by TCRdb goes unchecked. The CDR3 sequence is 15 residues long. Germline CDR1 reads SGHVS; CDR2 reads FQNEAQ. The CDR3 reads CASSLSPTGHGEQYF.

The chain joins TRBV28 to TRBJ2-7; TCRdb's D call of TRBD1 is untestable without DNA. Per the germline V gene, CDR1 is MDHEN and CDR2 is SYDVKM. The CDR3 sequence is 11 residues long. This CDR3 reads CASSWPGPHSF.

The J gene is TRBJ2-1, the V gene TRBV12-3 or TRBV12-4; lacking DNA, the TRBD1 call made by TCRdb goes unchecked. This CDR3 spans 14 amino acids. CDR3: CASSRQGGSVEQFF.

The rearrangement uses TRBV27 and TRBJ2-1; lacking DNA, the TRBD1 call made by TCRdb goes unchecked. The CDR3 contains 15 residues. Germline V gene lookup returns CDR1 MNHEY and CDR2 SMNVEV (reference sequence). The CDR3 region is CASRGDRGTYNEQFF.

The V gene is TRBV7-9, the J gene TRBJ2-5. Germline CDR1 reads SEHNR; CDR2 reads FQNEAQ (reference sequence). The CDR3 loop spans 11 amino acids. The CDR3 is CAVQDQETQYF.

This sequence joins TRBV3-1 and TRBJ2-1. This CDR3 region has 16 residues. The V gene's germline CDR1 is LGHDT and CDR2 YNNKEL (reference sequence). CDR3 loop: CASSLDFGGYDNEQFF.

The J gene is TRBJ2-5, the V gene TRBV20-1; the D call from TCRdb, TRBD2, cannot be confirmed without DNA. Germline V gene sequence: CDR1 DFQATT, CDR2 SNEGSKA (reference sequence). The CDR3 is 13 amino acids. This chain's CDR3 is CSATGLVEVTQYF.

This CDR3 reads CASSLLDPWTSGRGADTQYF. The chain joins TRBV28 to TRBJ2-3; TCRdb indicates TRBD2, and absent DNA this call remains unverified. This CDR3 region has 20 residues. Germline CDR1 MDHEN, CDR2 SYDVKM.

This chain's CDR3 is CAWTKRGRRTGELFF. V and J are TRBV30 and TRBJ2-2; TCRdb calls TRBD1, which cannot be checked without DNA. Per germline, CDR1 GTSNPN and CDR2 SVGIG (reference sequence). The CDR3 has 15 amino acids.

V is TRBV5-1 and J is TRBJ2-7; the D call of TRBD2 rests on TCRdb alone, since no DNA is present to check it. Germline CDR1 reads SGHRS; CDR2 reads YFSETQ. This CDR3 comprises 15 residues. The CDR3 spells CASSPRASGDYEQYF.